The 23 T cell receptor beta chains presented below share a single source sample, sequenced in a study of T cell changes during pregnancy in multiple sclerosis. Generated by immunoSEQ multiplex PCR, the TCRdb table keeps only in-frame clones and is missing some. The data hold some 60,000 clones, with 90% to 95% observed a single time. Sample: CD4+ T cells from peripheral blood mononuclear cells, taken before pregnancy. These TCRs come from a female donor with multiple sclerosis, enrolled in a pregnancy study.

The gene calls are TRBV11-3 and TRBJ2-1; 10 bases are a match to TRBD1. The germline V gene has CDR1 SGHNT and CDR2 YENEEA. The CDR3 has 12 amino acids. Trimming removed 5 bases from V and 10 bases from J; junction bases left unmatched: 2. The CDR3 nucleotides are TGTGCCAGCAGCAGGACAGGGGGGGAGCAGTTCTTC. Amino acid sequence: CASSRTGGEQFF.

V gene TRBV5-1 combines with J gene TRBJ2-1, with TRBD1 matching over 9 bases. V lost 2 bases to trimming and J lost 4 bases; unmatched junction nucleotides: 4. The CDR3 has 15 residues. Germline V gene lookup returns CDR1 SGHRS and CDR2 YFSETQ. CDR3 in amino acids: CASSFGQGSYNEQFF. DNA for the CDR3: TGCGCCAGCAGCTTCGGACAGGGGTCTTACAATGAGCAGTTCTTC.

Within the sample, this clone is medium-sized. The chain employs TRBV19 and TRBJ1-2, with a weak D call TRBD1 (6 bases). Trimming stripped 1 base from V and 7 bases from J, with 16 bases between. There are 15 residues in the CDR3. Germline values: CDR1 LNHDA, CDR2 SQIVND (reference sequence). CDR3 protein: CASSIAAGGPGGYTF. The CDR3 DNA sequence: TGTGCCAGTAGTATAGCGGCGGGGGGGCCTGGTGGCTACACCTTC.

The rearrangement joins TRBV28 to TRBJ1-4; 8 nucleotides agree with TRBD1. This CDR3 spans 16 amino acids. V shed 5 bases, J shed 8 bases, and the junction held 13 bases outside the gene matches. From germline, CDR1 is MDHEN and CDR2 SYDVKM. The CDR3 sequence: CASSRIGTGFQEKLFF. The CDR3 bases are TGTGCCAGCAGTAGGATAGGGACAGGATTTCAAGAAAAACTGTTTTTT.

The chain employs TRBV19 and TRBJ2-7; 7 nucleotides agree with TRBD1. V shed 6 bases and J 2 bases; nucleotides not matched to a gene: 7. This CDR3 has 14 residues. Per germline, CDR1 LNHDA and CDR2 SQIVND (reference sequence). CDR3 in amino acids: CASSKTGPTYEQYF. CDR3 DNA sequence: TGTGCCAGTAGCAAGACAGGGCCCACCTACGAGCAGTACTTC.

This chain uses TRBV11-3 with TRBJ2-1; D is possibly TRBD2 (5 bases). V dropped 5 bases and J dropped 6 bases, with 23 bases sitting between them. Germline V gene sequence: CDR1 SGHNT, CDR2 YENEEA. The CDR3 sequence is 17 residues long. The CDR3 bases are TGTGCCAGCAGCGATCCTAGCCCAGGACTGGCTGGCAATGAGCAGTTCTTC. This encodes CASSDPSPGLAGNEQFF.

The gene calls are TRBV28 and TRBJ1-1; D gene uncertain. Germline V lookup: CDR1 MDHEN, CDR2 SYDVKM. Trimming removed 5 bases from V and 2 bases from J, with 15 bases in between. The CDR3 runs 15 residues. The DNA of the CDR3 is TGTGCCAGCAGTCCAGCGGCAGGCTATAACACTGAAGCTTTCTTT. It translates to CASSPAAGYNTEAFF.

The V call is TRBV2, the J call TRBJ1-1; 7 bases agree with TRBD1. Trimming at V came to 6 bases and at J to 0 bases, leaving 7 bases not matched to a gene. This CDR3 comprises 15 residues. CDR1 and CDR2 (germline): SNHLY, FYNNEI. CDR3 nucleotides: TGTGCCAGCAGGGCAAGACAGGGAGTGAACACTGAAGCTTTCTTT. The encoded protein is CASRARQGVNTEAFF.

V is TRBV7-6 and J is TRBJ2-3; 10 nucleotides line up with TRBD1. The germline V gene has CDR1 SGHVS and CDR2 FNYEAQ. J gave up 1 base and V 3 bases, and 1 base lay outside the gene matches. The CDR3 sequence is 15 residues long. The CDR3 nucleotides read TGTGCCAGCAGCTTTGGGACAGGGGGCACAGATACGCAGTATTTT. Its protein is CASSFGTGGTDTQYF.

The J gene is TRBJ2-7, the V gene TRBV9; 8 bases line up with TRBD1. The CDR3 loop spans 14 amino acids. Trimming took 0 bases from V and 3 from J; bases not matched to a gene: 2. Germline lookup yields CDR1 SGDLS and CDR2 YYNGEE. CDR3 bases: TGTGCCAGCAGCGTAGGCGGACAGGGCTACGAGCAGTACTTC. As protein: CASSVGGQGYEQYF.

The CDR3 loop reads CASRMITNTQYF. CDR3 DNA: TGTGCCAGCAGGATGATAACTAATACGCAGTATTTT. This rearrangement joins TRBV2 to TRBJ2-3; D is undetermined. Trimming cost V 6 bases and J 7 bases, with 11 bases left between them. Per the germline V gene, CDR1 is SNHLY and CDR2 is FYNNEI. There are 12 residues in the CDR3.

CDR3 protein: CASSQQGSLGQPQHF. CDR3 in DNA: TGTGCCAGCAGCCAACAGGGGAGCTTAGGTCAGCCCCAGCATTTT. V usage is TRBV5-6 and J usage is TRBJ1-5; 7 bases line up with TRBD1. The CDR3 has 15 amino acids. Germline V gene sequence: CDR1 SGHDT, CDR2 YYEEEE. With 4 bases clipped from V and 6 bases from J, the junction kept 10 bases outside the gene matches.

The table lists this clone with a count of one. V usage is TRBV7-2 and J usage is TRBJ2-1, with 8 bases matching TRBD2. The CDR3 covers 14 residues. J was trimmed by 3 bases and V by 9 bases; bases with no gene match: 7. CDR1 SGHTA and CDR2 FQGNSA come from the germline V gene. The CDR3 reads CASKTSEGYNEQFF. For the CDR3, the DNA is TGTGCCAGTAAGACTAGCGAAGGCTACAATGAGCAGTTCTTC.

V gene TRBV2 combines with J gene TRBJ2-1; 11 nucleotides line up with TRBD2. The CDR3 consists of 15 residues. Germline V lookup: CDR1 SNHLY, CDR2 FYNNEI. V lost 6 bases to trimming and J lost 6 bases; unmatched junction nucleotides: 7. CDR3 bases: TGTGCCAGCAGGGCCGGGACTAGCGGCAGCAATGAGCAGTTCTTC. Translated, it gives CASRAGTSGSNEQFF.

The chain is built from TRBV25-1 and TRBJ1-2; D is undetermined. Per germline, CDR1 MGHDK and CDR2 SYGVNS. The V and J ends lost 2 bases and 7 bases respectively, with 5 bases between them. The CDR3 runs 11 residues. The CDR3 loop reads CASSENIGYTF. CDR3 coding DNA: TGTGCCAGCAGTGAAAACATTGGCTACACCTTC.

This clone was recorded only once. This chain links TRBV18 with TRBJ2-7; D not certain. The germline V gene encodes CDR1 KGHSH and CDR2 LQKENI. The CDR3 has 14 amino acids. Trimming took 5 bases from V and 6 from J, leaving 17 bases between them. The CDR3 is CASSGNSGSGEQYF. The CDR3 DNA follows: TGTGCCAGCTCAGGTAATTCGGGTTCTGGCGAGCAGTACTTC. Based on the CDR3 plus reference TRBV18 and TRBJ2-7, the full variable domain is NAGVMQNPRHLVRRRGQEARLRCSPMKGHSHVYWYRQLPEEGLKFMVYLQKENIIDESGMPKERFSAEFPKEGPSILRIQQVVRGDSAAYFCASSGNSGSGEQYFGPGTRLTVT.

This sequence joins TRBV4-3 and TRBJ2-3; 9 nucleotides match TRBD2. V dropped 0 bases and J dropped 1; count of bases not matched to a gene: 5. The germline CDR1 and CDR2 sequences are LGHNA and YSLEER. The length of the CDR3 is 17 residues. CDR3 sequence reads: CASSQDEWTSGTDTQYF. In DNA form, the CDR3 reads TGCGCCAGCAGCCAAGATGAATGGACTAGCGGCACAGATACGCAGTATTTT.

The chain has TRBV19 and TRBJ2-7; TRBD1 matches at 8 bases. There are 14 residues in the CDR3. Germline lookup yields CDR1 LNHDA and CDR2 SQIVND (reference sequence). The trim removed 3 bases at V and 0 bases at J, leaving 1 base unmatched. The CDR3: CASSMGTGSYEQYF. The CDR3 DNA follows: TGTGCCAGTAGTATGGGGACAGGCTCCTACGAGCAGTACTTC.

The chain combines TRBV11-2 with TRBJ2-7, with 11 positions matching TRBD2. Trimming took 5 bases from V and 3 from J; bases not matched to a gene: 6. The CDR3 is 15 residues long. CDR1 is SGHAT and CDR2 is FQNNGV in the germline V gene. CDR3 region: CASSPGTSGFYEQYF. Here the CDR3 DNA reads TGTGCCAGCAGCCCCGGGACTAGCGGATTCTACGAGCAGTACTTC.

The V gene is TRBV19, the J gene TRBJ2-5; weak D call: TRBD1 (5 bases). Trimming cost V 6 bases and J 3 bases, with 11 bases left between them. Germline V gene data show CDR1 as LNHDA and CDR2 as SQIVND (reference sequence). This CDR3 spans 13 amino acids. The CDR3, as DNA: TGTGCCAGTAGCAGGGTACGAAAAGAGACCCAGTACTTC. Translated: CASSRVRKETQYF.

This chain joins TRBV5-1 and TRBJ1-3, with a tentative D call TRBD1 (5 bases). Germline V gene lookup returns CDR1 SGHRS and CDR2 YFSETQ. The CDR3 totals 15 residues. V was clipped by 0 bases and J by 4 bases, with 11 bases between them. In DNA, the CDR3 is TGCGCCAGCAGCTTGGCTGCAGGGCAGGGAAACACCATATATTTT. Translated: CASSLAAGQGNTIYF.

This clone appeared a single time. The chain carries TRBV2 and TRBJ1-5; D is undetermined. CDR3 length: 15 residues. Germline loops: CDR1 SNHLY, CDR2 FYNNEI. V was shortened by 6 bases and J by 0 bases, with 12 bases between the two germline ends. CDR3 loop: CASRPNGDSNQPQHF. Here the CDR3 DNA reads TGTGCCAGCAGGCCAAACGGAGATAGCAATCAGCCCCAGCATTTT.

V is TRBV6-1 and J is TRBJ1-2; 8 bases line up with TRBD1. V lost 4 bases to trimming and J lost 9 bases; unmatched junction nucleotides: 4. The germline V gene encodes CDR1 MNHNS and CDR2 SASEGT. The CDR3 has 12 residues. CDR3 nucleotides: TGTGCCAGCAGTGGAGACAGGGGAAGCTACACCTTC. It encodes CASSGDRGSYTF.